The 25 T cell receptor beta chains in this list originate from one sample, sequenced in a study of blood T cells in healthy people across ages. A J-beta primer mix and a sample-barcoded 5' primer were used in a second PCR of about 7 to 12 cycles. TCRdb analysed the 5' RACE reads with MiXCR anew, one entry per CDR3 protein. The table includes approximately 1.5 million distinct CDR3 sequences, approximately 32% detected once. Sequencing was carried out using blood. The receptors stem from a woman in her 30s in good health.

The chain couples TRBV3-1 to TRBJ2-7; D could derive from TRBD1 or TRBD2 (5 bases each). V was pared by 4 bases and J by 9 bases, with 19 bases between. Germline V gene data show CDR1 as LGHDT and CDR2 as YNNKEL (reference sequence). CDR3 length: 14 residues. For the CDR3, the DNA is TGTGCCAGCAGCCGTTCCGGGACGATCAACGGGCAGTACTTC. It codes for CASSRSGTINGQYF.

V is TRBV9 and J is TRBJ2-3; 13 bases fit TRBD2. The length of the CDR3 is 19 residues. V lost 0 bases and J lost 1; bases outside the gene matches: 8. Germline CDR1 SGDLS, CDR2 YYNGEE. CDR3 coding DNA: TGTGCCAGCAGCGTAGGTTTTCGGACTAGCGGGGGTCGCACAGATACGCAGTATTTT. This sequence encodes CASSVGFRTSGGRTDTQYF.

In this sample, this clonotype turned up a few times. The chain has TRBV11-1 and TRBJ2-1; D may match TRBD1 or TRBD2 (7 bases each). The V end lost 2 bases, the J end lost 6 bases, and 35 bases lay between the germline ends. The CDR3 spans 22 residues. Per germline, CDR1 SGHAT and CDR2 FQDESV (reference sequence). CDR3 in DNA: TGTGCCAGCAGCTTATCACCCAGGGCCACCACATTCAGGGGGGAGCGGGGCAATGAGCAGTTCTTC. This encodes CASSLSPRATTFRGERGNEQFF.

V gene TRBV2 combines with J gene TRBJ2-1, with unresolved D. V gave up 1 base and J gave up 8 bases, with 12 bases separating them. The CDR3 runs to 14 residues. CDR1 and CDR2 (germline): SNHLY, FYNNEI. The CDR3 loop reads CASSEGDPWDEQFF. The CDR3 DNA reads TGTGCCAGCAGTGAAGGCGACCCCTGGGATGAGCAGTTCTTC.

In its sample, this clonotype was seen a few times. The chain has TRBV27 and TRBJ1-1; TRBD1 might be the D (5 bases). Germline V gives CDR1 MNHEY, CDR2 SMNVEV (reference sequence). V shed 6 bases and J shed 3 bases, with 14 bases lying between them. CDR3 length: 14 amino acids. CDR3 DNA: TGTGCCAGCAGACGTACCGCGGGGGACACTGAAGCTTTCTTT. This translates into CASRRTAGDTEAFF.

The V and J genes are TRBV2 and TRBJ2-1; 11 bases are a match to TRBD2. Germline values: CDR1 SNHLY, CDR2 FYNNEI. Trimming cost V 3 bases and J 4 bases; bases outside gene matches: 11. CDR3 length: 18 amino acids. CDR3 nucleotide sequence: TGTGCCAGCAGTGATCCGTCTAGCGGGGGGTCTACTTACAATGAGCAGTTCTTC. Translated, it gives CASSDPSSGGSTYNEQFF.

The genes are TRBV3-1 and TRBJ2-3; 8 positions match TRBD1. Per the germline V gene, CDR1 is LGHDT and CDR2 is YNNKEL (reference sequence). The CDR3 is made up of 16 amino acids. The ends lost 4 bases at V and 0 bases at J; junction bases unmatched: 6. The DNA of the CDR3 is TGTGCCAGCAGCCCGACAGGGGCGGCCAGCACAGATACGCAGTATTTT. This translates into CASSPTGAASTDTQYF.

The count of this clonotype is one. The gene calls are TRBV27 and TRBJ1-5; unclear D gene. Trimming left V 2 bases short and J 4 bases short, with 6 bases between. The CDR3 is made up of 13 amino acids. Germline V CDR1 and CDR2: MNHEY, SMNVEV (reference sequence). As DNA, the CDR3 is TGTGCCAGCAGTTTAATACTGAATCAGCCCCAGCATTTT. Amino acids: CASSLILNQPQHF.

Concerning this clonotype: No conserved phenylalanine or tryptophan ends this CDR3, so it is likely a read error. V and J are TRBV12-3 or TRBV12-4 and TRBJ2-1; D is undetermined. The DNA end favors TRBJ2-7, so the J call may be wrong. The CDR3 has 9 residues. CDR3 sequence reads: CASGYEQYC. CDR3 nucleotides: TGTGCCAGCGGTTACGAGCAGTACTGC.

As concerns this clonotype: Relative to the germline gene, one junction end is altered; a read error may explain this. The chain is built from TRBV5-6 and TRBJ2-3, with 7 bases matching TRBD1. Looked up from germline, CDR1 is SGHDT and CDR2 is YYEEEE. This CDR3 has 17 residues. DNA of the CDR3: TGTGCCGGCAGCTTGTCCGGGACAGTCACTAGCACAGATACGCAGTATTTT. This codes for CAGSLSGTVTSTDTQYF.

V usage is TRBV27 and J usage is TRBJ2-5; TRBD1 might be the D (6 bases). Per germline, CDR1 MNHEY and CDR2 SMNVEV (reference sequence). V was trimmed by 5 bases and J by 7 bases, leaving 14 bases between them. The CDR3 runs 13 residues. The CDR3 spells CASSLNRDATQYF. The DNA for the CDR3 is TGTGCCAGCAGTCTAAACAGGGATGCGACCCAGTACTTC.

The chain couples TRBV24-1 to TRBJ2-3, with a possible D match to TRBD2 (5 bases). The germline V and J ends were trimmed by 5 bases and 5 bases, with 13 bases remaining between them. The CDR3 runs 14 residues. Germline values: CDR1 KGHDR, CDR2 SFDVKD. The CDR3 region is CATSGLAHRDTQYF. CDR3 nucleotides: TGTGCCACCAGTGGGCTAGCTCACCGAGATACGCAGTATTTT.

This clonotype was recorded many times. The chain is built from TRBV28 and TRBJ2-7; D gene uncertain. Germline CDR1 MDHEN, CDR2 SYDVKM. The ends were cut back, 6 bases at V and 1 base at J, with 10 bases in the middle. This CDR3 contains 13 residues. The CDR3 sequence is CASSSDSSYEQYF. CDR3 coding DNA: TGTGCCAGCAGCTCCGACTCGTCCTACGAGCAGTACTTC.

This clonotype appeared a few times. The CDR3 DNA reads TGTGCCAGCAGTTCCTTAAGCGGGAGTCCTGACGAGCAGTACTTC. Translation gives CASSSLSGSPDEQYF. J is TRBJ2-7 and V is TRBV28; 8 nucleotides align to TRBD2. The V gene end was trimmed by 4 bases and the J gene end by 5 bases; junction bases not matched to a gene: 10. The CDR3 length is 15 residues. Germline V CDR1 and CDR2: MDHEN, SYDVKM.

In regard to this clonotype: Compared with germline, one end of the junction differs, possibly owing to a read error. The chain is built from TRBV15 and TRBJ2-3; 11 bases fit TRBD1. The CDR3 is 15 residues long. In germline, CDR1 is LNHNV, CDR2 YYDKDF (reference sequence). CDR3 nucleotides: TGTACCACCAGCTGGGACAGGGGGACGGGGGATACGCAGTATTTT. Amino acid sequence: CTTSWDRGTGDTQYF.

This clonotype was detected only a few times. The chain recombines TRBV9 with TRBJ2-5, with a tentative D call TRBD1 (5 bases). Germline assignment: CDR1 SGDLS and CDR2 YYNGEE. There are 16 residues in the CDR3. V dropped 2 bases and J dropped 1 base, with 15 bases sitting between them. The CDR3 loop is CASSVTDLGGQETQYF. The CDR3 DNA reads as TGTGCCAGCAGCGTGACAGACCTTGGCGGCCAAGAGACCCAGTACTTC.

This clonotype has a single count. The J gene is TRBJ1-1, the V gene TRBV19, with 9 positions matching TRBD1. Losses at the gene ends were 6 bases for V and 5 bases for J; bases not matched to a gene: 10. The CDR3 covers 15 residues. Per the germline V gene, CDR1 is LNHDA and CDR2 is SQIVND (reference sequence). The CDR3 here is CASRVGTGILTEAFF. CDR3 coding DNA: TGTGCCAGTAGGGTCGGGACAGGGATACTGACTGAAGCTTTCTTT.

The J gene is TRBJ1-4, the V gene TRBV28; D might be TRBD1 (5 bases). CDR1 is MDHEN and CDR2 is SYDVKM in the germline V gene. Trimming took 8 bases from V and 5 from J, leaving 15 bases between them. The length of the CDR3 is 14 residues. Written as DNA, the CDR3 is TGTGCCAGCCGCAATGGGGGGGTAAATGAAAAACTGTTTTTT. It codes for CASRNGGVNEKLFF.

This clonotype has more than one count but fewer than ten. This chain connects TRBV11-2 to TRBJ2-1; D is unresolved. The CDR3 totals 16 residues. V shed 1 base and J shed 0 bases, with 10 bases lying between them. Per germline, CDR1 SGHAT and CDR2 FQNNGV. CDR3 bases: TGTGCCAGCAGCTTAGTTTGGAAGAGCTCCTACAATGAGCAGTTCTTC. Translation gives CASSLVWKSSYNEQFF.

This clonotype was observed a single time. The junction and the germline gene differ at one end; a read error may be behind it. V is TRBV6-5 and J is TRBJ2-4, with D possibly TRBD2 on 5 matching bases. This CDR3 is 17 amino acids long. Germline CDR1 is MNHEY and CDR2 is SVGAGI. CDR3 region: CASSYSLTFLAKSIQYF. CDR3 coding DNA: TGTGCCAGCAGTTACTCGTTGACATTCCTAGCCAAAAGCATTCAGTACTTC.

This clonotype occurred a few times. This rearrangement joins TRBV19 to TRBJ1-2; D is perhaps TRBD1 (5 bases). Between the trimmed V and J ends, which lost 6 bases and 2 bases, there was a span of 7 bases. This CDR3 is 12 amino acids long. The germline CDR1 and CDR2 sequences are LNHDA and SQIVND (reference sequence). The chain's CDR3 is CASRQDNYGYTF. In nucleotides, the CDR3 is TGTGCCAGTAGACAGGACAACTATGGCTACACCTTC.

Comments on this clonotype: The junction does not match germline at one end; this may be a read error. V gene TRBV10-2 combines with J gene TRBJ2-6; no firm D call. The CDR3 consists of 15 residues. Germline loops: CDR1 WSHSY, CDR2 SAAADI. CDR3 region: CASSETDISPHVRTF. The CDR3 coding sequence is TGCGCCAGCAGTGAGACCGATATCTCTCCTCACGTCCGGACTTTC.

The chain couples TRBV20-1 to TRBJ2-5; 8 bases fit TRBD2. The CDR3 covers 14 residues. In germline, CDR1 is DFQATT, CDR2 SNEGSKA (reference sequence). The ends lost 6 bases at V and 1 base at J; junction bases unmatched: 7. The CDR3 reads CSATYGGVQETQYF. The CDR3 DNA is TGCAGTGCCACCTACGGGGGGGTCCAAGAGACCCAGTACTTC.

In regard to this clonotype: One end of the junction does not line up with germline, which may come from a read error. The V gene is TRBV27, the J gene TRBJ1-2, with D maybe TRBD1 (5 bases). CDR3 size: 15 residues. The germline gives CDR1 MNHEY, CDR2 SMNVEV (reference sequence). Here the CDR3 DNA reads TGTGTCAGCAGTTTAAGTGCAGCCGGGGGACGTGGCTACACCTTC. Translating it yields CVSSLSAAGGRGYTF.

This clonotype was observed at least ten times. This chain joins TRBV12-3 or TRBV12-4 and TRBJ2-5; 7 bases agree with TRBD2. This CDR3 is built from 16 residues. V was clipped by 7 bases and J by 5 bases; unmatched bases: 16. CDR3 sequence: CASTQPGREPGETQYF. As DNA, the CDR3 is TGTGCCAGCACCCAACCAGGGCGGGAGCCAGGGGAGACCCAGTACTTC.